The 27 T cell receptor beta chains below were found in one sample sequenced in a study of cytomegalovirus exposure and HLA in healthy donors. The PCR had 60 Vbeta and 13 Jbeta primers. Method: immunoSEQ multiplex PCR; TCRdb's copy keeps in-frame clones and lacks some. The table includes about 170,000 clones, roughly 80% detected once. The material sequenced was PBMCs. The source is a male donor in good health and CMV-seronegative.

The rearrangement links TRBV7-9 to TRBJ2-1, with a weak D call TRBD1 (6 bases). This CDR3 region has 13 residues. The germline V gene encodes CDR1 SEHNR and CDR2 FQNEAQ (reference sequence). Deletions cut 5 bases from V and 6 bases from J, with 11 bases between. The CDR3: CASSPWTANEQFF. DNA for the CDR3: TGTGCCAGCAGCCCCTGGACAGCCAATGAGCAGTTCTTC.

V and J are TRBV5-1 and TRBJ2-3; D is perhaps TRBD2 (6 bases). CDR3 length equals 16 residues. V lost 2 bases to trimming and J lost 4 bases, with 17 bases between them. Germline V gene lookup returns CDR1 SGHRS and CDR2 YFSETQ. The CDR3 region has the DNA TGCGCCAGCAGCTTTACCTTCCTGACTAGTTCAGATACGCAGTATTTT. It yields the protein CASSFTFLTSSDTQYF.

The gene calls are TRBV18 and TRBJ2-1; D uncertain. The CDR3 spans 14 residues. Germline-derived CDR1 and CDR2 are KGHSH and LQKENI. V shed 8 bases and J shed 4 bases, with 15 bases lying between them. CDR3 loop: CASQFQRLYNEQFF. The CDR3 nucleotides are TGTGCCAGCCAGTTCCAGCGATTGTACAATGAGCAGTTCTTC.

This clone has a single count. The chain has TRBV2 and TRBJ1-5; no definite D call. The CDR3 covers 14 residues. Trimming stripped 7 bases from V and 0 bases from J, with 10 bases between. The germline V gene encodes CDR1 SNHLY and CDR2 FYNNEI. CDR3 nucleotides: TGTGCCAGCAAGGGAGGCCATAGCAATCAGCCCCAGCATTTT. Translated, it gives CASKGGHSNQPQHF. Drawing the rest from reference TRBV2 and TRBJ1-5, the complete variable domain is EPEVTQTPSHQVTQMGQEVILRCVPISNHLYFYWYRQILGQKVEFLVSFYNNEISEKSEIFDDQFSVERPDGSNFTLKIRSTKLEDSAMYFCASKGGHSNQPQHFGDGTRLSIL.

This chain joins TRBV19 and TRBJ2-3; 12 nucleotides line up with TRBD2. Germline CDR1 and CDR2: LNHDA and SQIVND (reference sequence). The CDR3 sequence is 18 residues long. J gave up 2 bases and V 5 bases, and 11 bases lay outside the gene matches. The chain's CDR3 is CASSGGGTSGFHTDTQYF. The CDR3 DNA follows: TGTGCCAGTAGTGGGGGGGGGACTAGCGGGTTTCACACAGATACGCAGTATTTT.

The CDR3 coding sequence is TGTGCTAGTGGTTCCCGGGTTTCGGACACCGGGGAGCTGTTTTTT. As protein: CASGSRVSDTGELFF. The chain couples TRBV12-5 to TRBJ2-2, with no clear D. Trimming shortened V by 4 bases and J by 3 bases, and 12 bases separated the two germline ends. CDR3 length equals 15 residues. Germline V gene sequence: CDR1 LGHNT, CDR2 FRNRAP.

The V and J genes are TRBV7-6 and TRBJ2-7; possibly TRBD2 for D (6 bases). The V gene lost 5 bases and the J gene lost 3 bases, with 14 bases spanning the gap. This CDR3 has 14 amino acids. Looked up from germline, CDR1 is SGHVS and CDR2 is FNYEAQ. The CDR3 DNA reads TGTGCCAGCAGCCCCCAGGGAGGCGACTACGAGCAGTACTTC. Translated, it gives CASSPQGGDYEQYF.

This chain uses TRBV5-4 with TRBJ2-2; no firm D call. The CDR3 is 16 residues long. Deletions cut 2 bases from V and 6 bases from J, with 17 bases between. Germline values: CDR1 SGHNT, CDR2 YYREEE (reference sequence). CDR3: CASSFAALRSAGELFF. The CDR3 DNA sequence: TGTGCCAGCAGCTTTGCCGCGCTCCGGAGCGCCGGGGAGCTGTTTTTT.

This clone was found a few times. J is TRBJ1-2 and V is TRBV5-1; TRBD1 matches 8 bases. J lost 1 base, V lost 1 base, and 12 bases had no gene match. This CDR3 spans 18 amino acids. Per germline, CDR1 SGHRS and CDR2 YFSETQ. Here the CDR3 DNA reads TGCGCCAGCAGCTTGTGGGGGACAGGAGGAATAATTAACTATGGCTACACCTTC. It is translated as CASSLWGTGGIINYGYTF.

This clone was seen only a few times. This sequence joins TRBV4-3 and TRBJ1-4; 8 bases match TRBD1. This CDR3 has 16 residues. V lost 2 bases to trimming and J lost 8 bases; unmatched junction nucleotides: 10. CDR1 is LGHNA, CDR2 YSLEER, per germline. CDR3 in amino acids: CASSQPEVDRGEKLFF. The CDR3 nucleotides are TGCGCCAGCAGCCAACCCGAGGTAGACAGGGGCGAAAAACTGTTTTTT.

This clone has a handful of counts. The CDR3 bases are TGCGCCAGCAGTCAGTCTACTAATTGCTCTGGAAACACCATATATTTT. This gives the protein CASSQSTNCSGNTIYF. The chain joins TRBV23-1 to TRBJ1-3; D is unresolved. TRBV23-1 is placed among ORFs of uncertain function. CDR3 length: 16 residues. Trimming took off 3 bases at V and 0 bases at J, with 12 bases between the two ends.

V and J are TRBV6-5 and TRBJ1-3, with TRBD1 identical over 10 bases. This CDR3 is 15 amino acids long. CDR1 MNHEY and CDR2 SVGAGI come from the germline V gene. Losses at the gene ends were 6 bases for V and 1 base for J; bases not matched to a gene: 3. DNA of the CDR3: TGTGCCAGCAGCTCGGACAGGGGGTCTGGAAACACCATATATTTT. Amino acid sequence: CASSSDRGSGNTIYF.

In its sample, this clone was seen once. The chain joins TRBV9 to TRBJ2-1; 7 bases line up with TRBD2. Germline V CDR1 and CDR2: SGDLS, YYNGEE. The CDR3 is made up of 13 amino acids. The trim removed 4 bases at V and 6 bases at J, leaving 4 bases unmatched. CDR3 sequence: CASSTTSLNEQFF. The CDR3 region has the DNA TGTGCCAGCAGCACGACTAGCCTCAATGAGCAGTTCTTC.

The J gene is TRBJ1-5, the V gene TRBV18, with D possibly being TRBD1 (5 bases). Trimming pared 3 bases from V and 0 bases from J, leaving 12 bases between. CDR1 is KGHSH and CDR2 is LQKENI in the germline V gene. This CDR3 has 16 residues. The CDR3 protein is CASSPGGTNSNQPQHF. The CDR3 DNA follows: TGTGCCAGCTCACCGGGAGGGACTAATAGCAATCAGCCCCAGCATTTT. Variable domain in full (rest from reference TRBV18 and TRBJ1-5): NAGVMQNPRHLVRRRGQEARLRCSPMKGHSHVYWYRQLPEEGLKFMVYLQKENIIDESGMPKERFSAEFPKEGPSILRIQQVVRGDSAAYFCASSPGGTNSNQPQHFGDGTRLSIL.

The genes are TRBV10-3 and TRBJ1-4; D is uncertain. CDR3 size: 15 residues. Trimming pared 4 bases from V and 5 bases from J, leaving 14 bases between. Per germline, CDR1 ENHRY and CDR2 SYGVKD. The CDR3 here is CAISAREPANEKLFF. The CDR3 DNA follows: TGTGCCATCAGTGCCCGGGAGCCTGCCAATGAAAAACTGTTTTTT.

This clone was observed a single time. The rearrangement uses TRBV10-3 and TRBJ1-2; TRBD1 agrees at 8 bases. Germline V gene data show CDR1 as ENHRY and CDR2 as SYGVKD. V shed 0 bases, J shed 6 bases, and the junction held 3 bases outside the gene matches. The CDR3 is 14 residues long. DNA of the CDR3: TGTGCCATCAGTGAGTCTGACAGGGGAAATGGCTACACCTTC. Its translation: CAISESDRGNGYTF.

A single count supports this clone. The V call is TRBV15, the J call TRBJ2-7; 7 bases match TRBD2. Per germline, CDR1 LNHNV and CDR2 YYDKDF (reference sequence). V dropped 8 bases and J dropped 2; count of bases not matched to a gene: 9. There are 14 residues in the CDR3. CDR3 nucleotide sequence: TGTGCCACCCGAGCGGGGCCAGGCACCTACGAGCAGTACTTC. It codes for CATRAGPGTYEQYF.

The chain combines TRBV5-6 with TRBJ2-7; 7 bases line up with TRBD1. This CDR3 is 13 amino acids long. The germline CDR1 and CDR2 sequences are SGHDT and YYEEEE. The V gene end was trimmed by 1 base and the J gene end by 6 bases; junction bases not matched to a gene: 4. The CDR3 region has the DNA TGTGCCAGCAGCTTGACAGGGGTCCGCGAGCAGTACTTC. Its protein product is CASSLTGVREQYF.

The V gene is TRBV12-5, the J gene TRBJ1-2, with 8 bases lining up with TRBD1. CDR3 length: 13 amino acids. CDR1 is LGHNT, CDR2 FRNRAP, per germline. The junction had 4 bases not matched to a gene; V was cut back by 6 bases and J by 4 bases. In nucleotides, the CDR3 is TGTGCTAGTGGACCGACAGGGGCCTATGGCTACACCTTC. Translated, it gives CASGPTGAYGYTF.

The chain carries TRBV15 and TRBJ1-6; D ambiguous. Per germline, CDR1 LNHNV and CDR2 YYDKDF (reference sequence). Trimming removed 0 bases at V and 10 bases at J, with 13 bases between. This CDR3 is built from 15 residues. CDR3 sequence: CATSRDKLRGSPLHF. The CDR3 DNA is TGTGCCACCAGCAGAGATAAGCTTCGGGGATCACCCCTCCACTTT.

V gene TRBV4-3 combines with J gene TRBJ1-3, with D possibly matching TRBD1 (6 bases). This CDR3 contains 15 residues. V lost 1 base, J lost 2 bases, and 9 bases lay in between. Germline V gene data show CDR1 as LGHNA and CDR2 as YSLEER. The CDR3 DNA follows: TGCGCCAGCAGCCAAGCAAGGGGGACTGGAAACACCATATATTTT. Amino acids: CASSQARGTGNTIYF.

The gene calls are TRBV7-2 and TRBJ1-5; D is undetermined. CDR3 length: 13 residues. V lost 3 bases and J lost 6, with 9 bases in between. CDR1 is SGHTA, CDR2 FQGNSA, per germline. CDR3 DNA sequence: TGTGCCAGCAGCTTTCGGGGAGGTCAGCCCCAGCATTTT. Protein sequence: CASSFRGGQPQHF.

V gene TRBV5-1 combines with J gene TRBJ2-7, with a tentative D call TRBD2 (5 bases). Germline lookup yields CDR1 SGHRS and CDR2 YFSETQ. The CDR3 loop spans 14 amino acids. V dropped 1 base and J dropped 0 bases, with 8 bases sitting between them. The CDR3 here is CASSLSGSSYEQYF. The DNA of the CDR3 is TGCGCCAGCAGCTTGTCTGGGAGCTCCTACGAGCAGTACTTC.

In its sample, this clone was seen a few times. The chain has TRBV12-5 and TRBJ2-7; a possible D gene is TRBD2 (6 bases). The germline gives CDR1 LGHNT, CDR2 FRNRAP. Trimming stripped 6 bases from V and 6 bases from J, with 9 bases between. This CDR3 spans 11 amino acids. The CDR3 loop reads CASGGGFEQYF. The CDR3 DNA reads TGTGCTAGTGGAGGAGGGTTCGAGCAGTACTTC.

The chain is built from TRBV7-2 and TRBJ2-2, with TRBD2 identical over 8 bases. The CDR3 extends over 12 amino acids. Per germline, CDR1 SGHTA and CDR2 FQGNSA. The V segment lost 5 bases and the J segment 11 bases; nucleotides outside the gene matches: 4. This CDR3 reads CASSRSGGELFF. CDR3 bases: TGTGCCAGCAGCCGGAGCGGGGGTGAGCTGTTTTTT.

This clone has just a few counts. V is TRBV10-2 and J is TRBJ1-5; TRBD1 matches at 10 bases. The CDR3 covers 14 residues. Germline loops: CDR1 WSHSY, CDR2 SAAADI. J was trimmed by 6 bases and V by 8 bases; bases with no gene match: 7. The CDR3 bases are TGCGCCAGCGGCGACAGGGGGCTGATTCAGCCCCAGCATTTT. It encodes CASGDRGLIQPQHF.

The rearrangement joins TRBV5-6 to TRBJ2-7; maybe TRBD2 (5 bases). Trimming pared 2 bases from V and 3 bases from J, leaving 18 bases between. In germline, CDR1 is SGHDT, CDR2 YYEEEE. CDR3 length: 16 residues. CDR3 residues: CASSFGPIRDGYEQYF. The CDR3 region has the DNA TGTGCCAGCAGCTTCGGTCCCATCCGGGATGGCTACGAGCAGTACTTC.